A single sample gave rise to the 24 T cell receptor beta chains below, sequenced in a study of neurological immune-mediated disorders. TCRdb reprocessed the 5' RACE reads via MiXCR and lists one record per CDR3 protein. The sample yields more than 40,000 distinct CDR3 sequences, around 3.3% seen once. The material sequenced was PBMCs. The receptors stem from a woman in her forties or fifties with multiple sclerosis.

The sample holds many counts of this clonotype. The genes are TRBV3-1 and TRBJ1-4; D gene ambiguous. Looked up from germline, CDR1 is LGHDT and CDR2 is YNNKEL (reference sequence). There are 19 residues in the CDR3. Trimming removed 0 bases from V and 0 bases from J, with 17 bases in between. In DNA form, the CDR3 reads TGTGCCAGCAGCCAAGATCTCCAGCCAGGCTCGGCAACTAATGAAAAACTGTTTTTT. As protein: CASSQDLQPGSATNEKLFF.

The table lists this clonotype with many counts. The V gene is TRBV12-3 or TRBV12-4, the J gene TRBJ2-3; 7 bases agree with TRBD2. The CDR3 runs to 14 residues. V dropped 6 bases and J dropped 0; count of bases not matched to a gene: 3. CDR3 amino acids: CASRAGPSTDTQYF. In DNA form, the CDR3 reads TGTGCCAGCAGAGCGGGACCTAGCACAGATACGCAGTATTTT.

At least ten counts were recorded for this clonotype. This chain connects TRBV20-1 to TRBJ2-7; 7 bases fit TRBD2. CDR3 size: 12 residues. Germline-derived CDR1 and CDR2 are DFQATT and SNEGSKA (reference sequence). The CDR3 DNA sequence: TGCAGGATGGGCGGGAGTAGGGACGAGCAGTACTTC. It yields the protein CRMGGSRDEQYF.

This clonotype has a count of ten or more. The chain links TRBV7-2 to TRBJ2-1, with 7 bases aligning to TRBD1. V dropped 5 bases and J dropped 4; count of bases not matched to a gene: 11. The CDR3 loop spans 16 amino acids. The germline V gene has CDR1 SGHTA and CDR2 FQGNSA. DNA of the CDR3: TGTGCCAGCAGCCCGCCGACAGGGATGGGGTACAATGAGCAGTTCTTC. Translation gives CASSPPTGMGYNEQFF.

This clonotype has a count of ten or more. The rearrangement links TRBV11-2 to TRBJ2-7, with 14 bases identical to TRBD2. CDR1 SGHAT and CDR2 FQNNGV come from the germline V gene. Trimming removed 4 bases from V and 8 bases from J; junction bases left unmatched: 16. The CDR3 sequence is 18 residues long. This CDR3 reads CASSSPGLAGADYVKQYF. DNA of the CDR3: TGTGCCAGCAGCTCCCCGGGACTAGCGGGAGCAGACTACGTCAAGCAGTACTTC.

Many counts were recorded for this clonotype. The chain combines TRBV7-6 with TRBJ2-7, with 14 positions matching TRBD2. This CDR3 has 15 residues. V shed 5 bases, J shed 4 bases, and the junction held 4 bases outside the gene matches. Germline V gives CDR1 SGHVS, CDR2 FNYEAQ. CDR3 DNA sequence: TGTGCCAGCAGCCCGAGGACTAGCGGGGGGTACGAGCAGTACGTC. Amino acid sequence: CASSPRTSGGYEQYV.

This clonotype has at least ten counts. The CDR3 region has the DNA TGCAGTGCTAGAGATCTAGGAGGGACTAGCGGGTCGGGTGAGCAGTTCTTC. Protein: CSARDLGGTSGSGEQFF. The chain has TRBV20-1 and TRBJ2-1; 12 positions match TRBD2. Looked up from germline, CDR1 is DFQATT and CDR2 is SNEGSKA (reference sequence). Trimming took 0 bases from V and 9 from J; bases not matched to a gene: 12. The CDR3 has 17 residues.

This clonotype was seen ten or more times. The chain joins TRBV20-1 to TRBJ2-1; D perhaps matches TRBD1 (5 bases). The germline V gene encodes CDR1 DFQATT and CDR2 SNEGSKA (reference sequence). V was shortened by 4 bases and J by 3 bases, with 16 bases between the two germline ends. The CDR3 covers 15 residues. The chain's CDR3 is CSATLDSRYYNEQFF. The DNA of the CDR3 is TGCAGTGCTACCCTAGACAGCAGATACTACAATGAGCAGTTCTTC.

At least ten counts were recorded for this clonotype. The V call is TRBV20-1, the J call TRBJ2-7, with 9 positions matching TRBD1. Germline assignment: CDR1 DFQATT and CDR2 SNEGSKA (reference sequence). The CDR3 length is 15 residues. V lost 1 base and J lost 6; bases outside the gene matches: 10. Here the CDR3 DNA reads TGCAGTGCTAGAGGTCAGGGGACAGGGACTCGCGAGCAGTACTTC. Translated: CSARGQGTGTREQYF.

This clonotype has at least ten counts. The rearrangement links TRBV7-6 to TRBJ2-1; no reliable D call. The germline V gene encodes CDR1 SGHVS and CDR2 FNYEAQ. CDR3 length: 18 amino acids. Between the trimmed V and J ends, which lost 2 bases and 6 bases, there was a span of 23 bases. In DNA, the CDR3 is TGTGCCAGCAGCTTATCCCCTCAAGTGAAGAGCGTCCCCAATGAGCAGTTCTTC. Translating it yields CASSLSPQVKSVPNEQFF.

This clonotype has at least ten counts. J is TRBJ2-1 and V is TRBV6-5, with 15 bases lining up with TRBD2. Trimming cost V 5 bases and J 11 bases; bases outside gene matches: 7. The CDR3 is made up of 15 amino acids. Germline V gene data show CDR1 as MNHEY and CDR2 as SVGAGI. The CDR3 reads CASSLRTSGGAKQFF. The CDR3 DNA is TGTGCCAGCAGTCTCCGGACTAGCGGGGGGGCTAAGCAGTTCTTC.

This clonotype was observed at least ten times. This chain joins TRBV6-5 and TRBJ2-1; 9 nucleotides agree with TRBD2. The V segment lost 6 bases and the J segment 9 bases; nucleotides outside the gene matches: 9. CDR1 MNHEY and CDR2 SVGAGI come from the germline V gene. The CDR3 loop spans 14 amino acids. The CDR3 protein is CASRLASGTSEQFF. The CDR3 bases are TGTGCCAGCAGGTTGGCTAGCGGGACCTCTGAGCAGTTCTTC.

Ten or more counts support this clonotype. This chain connects TRBV18 to TRBJ2-3; 10 positions agree with TRBD2. Germline lookup yields CDR1 KGHSH and CDR2 LQKENI. CDR3 length equals 17 residues. Trimming took 2 bases from V and 5 from J; bases not matched to a gene: 10. CDR3 loop: CASSPGRASGGRDTQYF. The CDR3 region has the DNA TGTGCCAGCTCACCAGGTCGAGCTAGCGGGGGCAGAGATACGCAGTATTTT.

This clonotype showed up many times. The rearrangement joins TRBV7-2 to TRBJ2-1, with 8 nucleotides matching TRBD1. The CDR3 covers 15 residues. The V gene's germline CDR1 is SGHTA and CDR2 FQGNSA. V trimming: 5 bases; J trimming: 7 bases; junction bases outside the gene matches: 10. The chain's CDR3 is CASSHRQGMGNEQFF. The CDR3 DNA reads as TGTGCCAGCAGCCACCGACAGGGGATGGGGAATGAGCAGTTCTTC.

This clonotype was seen ten or more times. The V gene is TRBV7-2, the J gene TRBJ2-5; no clear D gene. V was shortened by 1 base and J by 13 bases, with 13 bases between the two germline ends. The CDR3 totals 12 residues. Germline CDR1 and CDR2: SGHTA and FQGNSA. CDR3: CASSLGRTSGYF. Written as DNA, the CDR3 is TGTGCCAGCAGCTTAGGGCGCACATCTGGGTACTTC.

This clonotype has ten or more counts. The V call is TRBV7-8, the J call TRBJ2-1; D is unresolved. The V gene's germline CDR1 is SGHVS and CDR2 FQNEAQ. V was trimmed by 3 bases and J by 6 bases, leaving 12 bases between them. This CDR3 comprises 14 residues. The chain's CDR3 is CASSFADMINEQFF. CDR3 sequence (DNA): TGTGCCAGCAGCTTTGCCGACATGATCAATGAGCAGTTCTTC.

This clonotype was seen at least ten times. The chain couples TRBV11-2 to TRBJ2-3; 11 nucleotides agree with TRBD2. The CDR3 spans 15 residues. In germline, CDR1 is SGHAT, CDR2 FQNNGV. With 2 bases clipped from V and 4 bases from J, the junction kept 2 bases outside the gene matches. The CDR3 DNA sequence: TGTGCCAGCAGCTTAACTAGCGGGGGCGCAGATACGCAGTATTTT. Translated, it gives CASSLTSGGADTQYF.

About this clonotype: This sequence may be a read error, since a much larger clone differs from it by one base. The chain links TRBV20-1 to TRBJ2-7; 8 bases are a match to TRBD2. Trimming cost V 5 bases and J 0 bases; bases outside gene matches: 3. Per germline, CDR1 DFQATT and CDR2 SNEGSKA (reference sequence). This CDR3 region has 13 residues. The CDR3 DNA reads as TGCAGTGCTGAACTAGCGGACTCCTACGAGCAGTACGTC. Translating it yields CSAELADSYEQYV.

This clonotype was counted ten times or more. V is TRBV7-8 and J is TRBJ1-1; D ambiguous. The CDR3 sequence is 13 residues long. CDR1 and CDR2 (germline): SGHVS, FQNEAQ. V was trimmed by 8 bases and J by 11 bases, leaving 21 bases between them. The CDR3 here is CASLLRIPGEAFF. CDR3 DNA: TGTGCCAGCCTCCTACGGATACCCGGAGAGGCTTTCTTT. The whole variable domain, filled in from reference TRBV7-8 and TRBJ1-1, reads GAGVSQSPRYKVAKRGQDVALRCDPISGHVSLFWYQQALGQGPEFLTYFQNEAQLDKSGLPSDRFFAERPEGSVSTLKIQRTQQEDSAVYLCASLLRIPGEAFFGQGTRLTVV.

This clonotype has at least ten counts. CDR3 amino acids: CASSFWGGDRPGELFF. CDR3 coding DNA: TGCGCCAGCAGCTTTTGGGGGGGTGACCGACCCGGGGAGCTGTTTTTT. The rearrangement uses TRBV5-1 and TRBJ2-2; 7 bases are shared with TRBD2. Germline V lookup: CDR1 SGHRS, CDR2 YFSETQ. Trimming removed 2 bases from V and 6 bases from J; junction bases left unmatched: 10. CDR3 length equals 16 residues.

There are a few counts of this clonotype. This chain's CDR3 is CASSGTGQEYEQYF. The CDR3 nucleotides are TGTGCCAGCAGCGGGACAGGGCAAGAATACGAGCAGTACTTC. The rearrangement joins TRBV5-4 to TRBJ2-7; 9 bases line up with TRBD1. Germline V gene data show CDR1 as SGHNT and CDR2 as YYREEE (reference sequence). The CDR3 contains 14 residues. V shed 4 bases and J 4 bases; nucleotides not matched to a gene: 6.

This clonotype was observed at least ten times. CDR3 sequence reads: CASSLEGSNNEQFF. The CDR3 nucleotides read TGCGCCAGCAGCTTGGAGGGCAGCAACAATGAGCAGTTCTTC. This chain uses TRBV5-1 with TRBJ2-1; no reliable D call. Between the trimmed V and J ends, which lost 0 bases and 5 bases, there was a span of 9 bases. CDR3 size: 14 residues. Germline CDR1 reads SGHRS; CDR2 reads YFSETQ.

This clonotype came up many times. CDR3: CAITAGTGMGTEAFF. CDR3 DNA: TGTGCCATCACCGCCGGGACAGGGATGGGCACTGAAGCTTTCTTT. The V gene is TRBV10-3, the J gene TRBJ1-1; the match to TRBD1 covers 9 bases. V lost 7 bases, J lost 4 bases, and 10 bases stayed unmatched. From germline, CDR1 is ENHRY and CDR2 SYGVKD. This CDR3 is built from 15 residues.

This clonotype appeared a few times. This chain links TRBV30 with TRBJ1-1, with 8 positions matching TRBD1. J was trimmed by 3 bases and V by 4 bases; bases with no gene match: 1. This CDR3 comprises 12 residues. The germline gives CDR1 GTSNPN, CDR2 SVGIG (reference sequence). CDR3 sequence reads: CAWNRGDTEAFF. The CDR3 region has the DNA TGTGCCTGGAACAGGGGGGACACTGAAGCTTTCTTT. The variable domain in full, with the rest retrieved from reference TRBV30 and TRBJ1-1, is SQTIHQWPATLVQPVGSPLSLECTVEGTSNPNLYWYRQAAGRGLQLLFYSVGIGQISSEVPQNLSASRPQDRQFILSSKKLLLSDSGFYLCAWNRGDTEAFFGQGTRLTVV.